The T cell receptor beta chain under discussion was sequenced for a study of T cell repertoires in ileal Crohn's disease. On the study more broadly: All patients had surgery for stricturing (about 60%) or penetrating (39%) disease. Points from the study as a whole: Clonal expansions were more frequent in active smokers than non-smokers at surgery.

Clones were sequenced by immunoSEQ multiplex PCR, and TCRdb holds only the in-frame ones, with some missing. The sample records about 13,000 clones, 60% to 70% being singletons. As for time point: neoterminal ileum biopsy at postoperative endoscopy, about 6 months after surgery. The germline gives CDR1 SGHTA, CDR2 FQGNSA. The ends lost 5 bases at V and 6 bases at J; junction bases unmatched: 9. CDR3 length: 16 residues. As concerns this clone: The antigen is undetermined.

The sequence was collected from an adult with Crohn's disease. The V gene is TRBV7-2, the J gene TRBJ1-6, with TRBD1 matching 8 bases. Sample: ileal tissue. CDR3 region: CASSLRGLTTNSPLHF. The CDR3 DNA follows: TGTGCCAGCAGCCTCAGGGGGCTCACAACTAATTCACCCCTCCACTTT.